These 10 T cell receptor beta chains were sequenced from one sample in a study of monozygotic twins with inflammatory bowel disease (dated by TCRdb to between 2018 and 2021). The library was generated by 5' RACE. Data came from an Illumina HiSeq 2500. TCRdb reprocessed the reads and provides one entry for every CDR3 protein sequence; no DNA is given. This sample's table carries around 380,000 distinct CDR3 sequences. Clones ranked in the top ten supply 2% to 3% of the sample. Sequenced: blood. These receptor sequences come from a human donor with ulcerative colitis or Crohn's disease, or a healthy co-twin of an affected twin (not recorded which).

CDR3 amino acids: CASSQDWGEKETQYF. The rearrangement links TRBV4-3 to TRBJ2-5; TCRdb's D call of TRBD1 is untestable without DNA. Germline V gene lookup returns CDR1 LGHNA and CDR2 YSLEER. This CDR3 region has 15 residues.

The CDR3 reads CASSRAGTSSDTQYF. The chain couples TRBV5-1 to TRBJ2-3. The CDR3 is 15 residues long. The germline V gene has CDR1 SGHRS and CDR2 YFSETQ.

The chain links TRBV10-3 to TRBJ1-1. This CDR3 contains 14 residues. Germline lookup yields CDR1 ENHRY and CDR2 SYGVKD. The chain's CDR3 is CAIREGTANTEAFF.

This chain joins TRBV12-3 or TRBV12-4 and TRBJ1-2. The CDR3 consists of 14 residues. The CDR3 loop reads CASSLRRQGYGYTF.

J is TRBJ2-2 and V is TRBV7-2; the D call from TCRdb, TRBD1, cannot be confirmed without DNA. CDR3 length: 13 residues. Germline-derived CDR1 and CDR2 are SGHTA and FQGNSA. This CDR3 is CASSSSGSGELFF. Variable domain in full (rest from reference TRBV7-2 and TRBJ2-2): GAGVSQSPSNKVTEKGKDVELRCDPISGHTALYWYRQSLGQGLEFLIYFQGNSAPDKSGLPSDRFSAERTGGSVSTLTIQRTQQEDSAVYLCASSSSGSGELFFGEGSRLTVL.

The CDR3 region is CASSPHIAGGREETQYF. The V call is TRBV7-9, the J call TRBJ2-5; TCRdb calls TRBD2, which cannot be checked without DNA. Germline loops: CDR1 SEHNR, CDR2 FQNEAQ (reference sequence). The length of the CDR3 is 17 residues.

This chain uses TRBV5-1 with TRBJ2-1; the TCRdb call, TRBD2, lacks DNA for checking. The germline CDR1 and CDR2 sequences are SGHRS and YFSETQ. The CDR3 contains 14 residues. The CDR3 loop is CASSWAGQKNEQFF.

This chain connects TRBV2 to TRBJ2-5; the D gene TCRdb calls, TRBD2, cannot be checked with no DNA. The CDR3 loop spans 14 amino acids. The germline V gene encodes CDR1 SNHLY and CDR2 FYNNEI. CDR3 region: CVVRASGLQETQYF.

The V and J genes are TRBV6-6 and TRBJ1-2; TCRdb outputs TRBD1, but without DNA this stays unchecked. CDR1 MNHNY and CDR2 SVGAGI come from the germline V gene (reference sequence). The CDR3 totals 14 residues. The CDR3 spells CASSYQGANYGYTF.

V usage is TRBV6-5 and J usage is TRBJ2-3; no DNA is available, so the TRBD1 call from TCRdb remains unchecked. Germline V gene lookup returns CDR1 MNHEY and CDR2 SVGAGI. CDR3 length equals 13 residues. The CDR3 here is CASSRGGPDTQYF.